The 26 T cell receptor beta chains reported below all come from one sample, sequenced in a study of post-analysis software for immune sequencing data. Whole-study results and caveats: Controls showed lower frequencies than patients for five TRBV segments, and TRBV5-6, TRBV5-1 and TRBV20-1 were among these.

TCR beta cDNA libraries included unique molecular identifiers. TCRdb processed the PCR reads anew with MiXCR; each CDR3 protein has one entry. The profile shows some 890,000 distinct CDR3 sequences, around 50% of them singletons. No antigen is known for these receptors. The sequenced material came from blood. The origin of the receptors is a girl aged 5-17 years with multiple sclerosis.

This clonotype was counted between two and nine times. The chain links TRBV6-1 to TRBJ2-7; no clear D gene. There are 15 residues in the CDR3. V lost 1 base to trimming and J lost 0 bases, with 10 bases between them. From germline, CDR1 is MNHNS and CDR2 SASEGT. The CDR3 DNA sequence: TGTGCCAGCAGTGAAGGTTTACTGTACTCCTACGAGCAGTACTTC. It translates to CASSEGLLYSYEQYF.

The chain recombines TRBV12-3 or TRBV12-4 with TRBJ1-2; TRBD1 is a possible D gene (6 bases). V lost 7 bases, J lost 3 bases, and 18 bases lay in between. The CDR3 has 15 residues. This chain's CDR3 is CASTMGHLLHYGYTF. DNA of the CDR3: TGTGCCAGCACCATGGGACATTTACTTCACTATGGCTACACCTTC.

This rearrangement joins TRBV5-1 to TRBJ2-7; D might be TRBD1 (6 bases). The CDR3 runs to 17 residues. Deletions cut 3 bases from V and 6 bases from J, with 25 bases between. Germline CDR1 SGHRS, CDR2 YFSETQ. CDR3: CASSSRQVLTSLPEQYF. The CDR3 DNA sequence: TGCGCCAGCAGCTCAAGACAGGTACTCACTTCTCTCCCCGAGCAGTACTTC.

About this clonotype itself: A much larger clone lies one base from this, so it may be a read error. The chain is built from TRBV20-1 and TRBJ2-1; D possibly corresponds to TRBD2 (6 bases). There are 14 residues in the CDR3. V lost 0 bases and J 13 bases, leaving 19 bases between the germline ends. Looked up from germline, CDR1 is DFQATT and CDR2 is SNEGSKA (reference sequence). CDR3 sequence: CSARDLRPGETQFF. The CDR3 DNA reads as TGCAGTGCTAGAGATCTCAGGCCGGGGGAGACCCAGTTCTTC.

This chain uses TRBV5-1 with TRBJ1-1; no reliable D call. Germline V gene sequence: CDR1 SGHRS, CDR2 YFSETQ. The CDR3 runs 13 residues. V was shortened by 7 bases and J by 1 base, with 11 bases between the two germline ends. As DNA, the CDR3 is TGCGCCAGCGGATTCGGGGAGAACACTGAAGCTTTCTTT. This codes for CASGFGENTEAFF.

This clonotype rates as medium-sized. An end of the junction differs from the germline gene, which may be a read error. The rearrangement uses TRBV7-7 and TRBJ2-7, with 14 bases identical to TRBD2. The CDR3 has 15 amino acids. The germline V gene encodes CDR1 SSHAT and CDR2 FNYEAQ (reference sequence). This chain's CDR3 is CASSPGLAGGYEQYF. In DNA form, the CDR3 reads TGTGCTAGCAGCCCTGGACTAGCGGGAGGCTACGAGCAGTACTTC.

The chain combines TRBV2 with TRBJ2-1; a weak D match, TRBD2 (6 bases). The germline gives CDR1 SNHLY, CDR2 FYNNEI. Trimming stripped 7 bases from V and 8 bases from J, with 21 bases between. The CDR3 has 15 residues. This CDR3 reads CASKMYGTPDHEQFF. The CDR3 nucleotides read TGTGCCAGCAAAATGTACGGGACTCCGGACCATGAGCAGTTCTTC.

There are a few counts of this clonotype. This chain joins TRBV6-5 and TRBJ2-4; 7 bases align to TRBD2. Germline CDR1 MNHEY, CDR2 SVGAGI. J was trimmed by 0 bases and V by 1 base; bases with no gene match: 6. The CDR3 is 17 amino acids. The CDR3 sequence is CASSYWGRGEAKNIQYF. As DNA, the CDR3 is TGTGCCAGCAGTTACTGGGGACGGGGGGAAGCCAAAAACATTCAGTACTTC.

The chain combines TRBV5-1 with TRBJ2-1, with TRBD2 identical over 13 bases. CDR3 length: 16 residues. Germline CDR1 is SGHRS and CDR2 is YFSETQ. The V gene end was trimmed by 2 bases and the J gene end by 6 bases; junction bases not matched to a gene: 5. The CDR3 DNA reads TGCGCCAGCAGCTTTGAACTAGCGGGAGGGCTCAATGAGCAGTTCTTC. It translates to CASSFELAGGLNEQFF.

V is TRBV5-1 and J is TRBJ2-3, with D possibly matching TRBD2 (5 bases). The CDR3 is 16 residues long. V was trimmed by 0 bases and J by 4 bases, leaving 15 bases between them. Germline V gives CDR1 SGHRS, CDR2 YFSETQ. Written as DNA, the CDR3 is TGCGCCAGCAGCTTGGACCGACGGGTACTAGCAGATACGCAGTATTTT. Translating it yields CASSLDRRVLADTQYF.

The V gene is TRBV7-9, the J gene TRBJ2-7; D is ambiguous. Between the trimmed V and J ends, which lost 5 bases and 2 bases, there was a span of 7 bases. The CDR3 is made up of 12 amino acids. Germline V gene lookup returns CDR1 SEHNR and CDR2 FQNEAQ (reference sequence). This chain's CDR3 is CASSQPAYEQYF. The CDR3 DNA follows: TGTGCCAGCAGCCAGCCGGCCTACGAGCAGTACTTC.

In DNA, the CDR3 is TGTGCCAGCAGCGGCCGAGGGGTAAGCACAGATACGCAGTATTTT. This gives the protein CASSGRGVSTDTQYF. The rearrangement uses TRBV9 and TRBJ2-3, with D possibly called TRBD1 or TRBD2 (5 bases each). The CDR3 contains 15 residues. Germline V gene sequence: CDR1 SGDLS, CDR2 YYNGEE. Deletions cut 3 bases from V and 0 bases from J, with 11 bases between.

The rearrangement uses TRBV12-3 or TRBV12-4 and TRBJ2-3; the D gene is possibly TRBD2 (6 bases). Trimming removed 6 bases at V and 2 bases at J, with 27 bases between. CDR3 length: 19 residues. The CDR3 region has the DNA TGTGCCAGCAGCCCCCTGTGGGGAAGTCGCGGGACCTCCACAGATACGCAGTATTTT. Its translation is CASSPLWGSRGTSTDTQYF.

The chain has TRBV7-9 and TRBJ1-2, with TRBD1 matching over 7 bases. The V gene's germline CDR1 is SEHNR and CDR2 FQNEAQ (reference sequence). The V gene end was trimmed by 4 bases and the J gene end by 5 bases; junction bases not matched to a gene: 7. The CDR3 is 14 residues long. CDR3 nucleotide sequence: TGTGCCAGCAGCTCCGCCGGGACAGCGTATGGCTACACCTTC. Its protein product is CASSSAGTAYGYTF.

The CDR3 DNA sequence: TGTGCCAGCAGTTTCCTGAGGTACCAAGAGACCCAGTACTTC. Its translation is CASSFLRYQETQYF. This chain joins TRBV12-3 or TRBV12-4 and TRBJ2-5; D is ambiguous. This CDR3 has 14 residues. Between the trimmed V and J ends, which lost 3 bases and 0 bases, there was a span of 8 bases.

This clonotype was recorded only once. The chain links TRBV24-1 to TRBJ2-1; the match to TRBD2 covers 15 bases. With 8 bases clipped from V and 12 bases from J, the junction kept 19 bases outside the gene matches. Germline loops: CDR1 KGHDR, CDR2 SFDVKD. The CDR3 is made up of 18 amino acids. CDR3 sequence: CATMIERLRTSGRAGQFF. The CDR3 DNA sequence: TGTGCCACCATGATCGAGAGGCTGCGGACTAGCGGGAGGGCCGGGCAGTTCTTC.

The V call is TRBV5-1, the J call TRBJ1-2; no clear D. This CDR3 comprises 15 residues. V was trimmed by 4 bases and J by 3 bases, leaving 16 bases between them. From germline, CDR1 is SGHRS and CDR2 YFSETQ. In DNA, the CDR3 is TGCGCCAGCAGCGGCGGTCGACTAACAGACTATGGCTACACCTTC. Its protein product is CASSGGRLTDYGYTF.

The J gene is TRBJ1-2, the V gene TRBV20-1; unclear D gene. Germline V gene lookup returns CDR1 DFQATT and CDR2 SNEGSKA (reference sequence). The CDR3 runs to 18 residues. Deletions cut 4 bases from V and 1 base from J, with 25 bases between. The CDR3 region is CSATQFSGIRHNNYGYTF. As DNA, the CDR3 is TGCAGTGCTACCCAGTTCTCAGGCATAAGACACAATAACTATGGCTACACCTTC.

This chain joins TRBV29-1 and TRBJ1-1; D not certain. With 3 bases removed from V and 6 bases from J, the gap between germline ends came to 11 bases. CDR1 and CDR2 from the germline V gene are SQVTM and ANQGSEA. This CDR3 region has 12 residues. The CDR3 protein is CSVEGRGAEAFF. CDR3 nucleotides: TGCAGCGTTGAGGGTCGTGGCGCTGAAGCTTTCTTT.

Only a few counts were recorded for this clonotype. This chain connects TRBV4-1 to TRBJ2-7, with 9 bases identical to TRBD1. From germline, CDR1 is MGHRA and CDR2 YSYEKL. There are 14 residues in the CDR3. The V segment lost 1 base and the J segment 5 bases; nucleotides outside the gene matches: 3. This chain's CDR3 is CASSQGTGDNEQYF. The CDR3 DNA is TGCGCCAGCAGCCAAGGGACAGGGGATAACGAGCAGTACTTC.

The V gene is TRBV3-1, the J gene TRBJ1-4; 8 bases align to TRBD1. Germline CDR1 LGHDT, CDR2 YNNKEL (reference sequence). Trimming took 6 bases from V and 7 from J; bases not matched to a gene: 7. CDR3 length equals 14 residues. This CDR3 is CASRRQGAGEKLFF. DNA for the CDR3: TGTGCCAGCAGACGGCAGGGGGCCGGTGAAAAACTGTTTTTT. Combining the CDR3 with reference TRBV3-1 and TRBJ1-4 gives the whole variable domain DTAVSQTPKYLVTQMGNDKSIKCEQNLGHDTMYWYKQDSKKFLKIMFSYNNKELIINETVPNRFSPKSPDKAHLNLHINSLELGDSAVYFCASRRQGAGEKLFFGSGTQLSVL.

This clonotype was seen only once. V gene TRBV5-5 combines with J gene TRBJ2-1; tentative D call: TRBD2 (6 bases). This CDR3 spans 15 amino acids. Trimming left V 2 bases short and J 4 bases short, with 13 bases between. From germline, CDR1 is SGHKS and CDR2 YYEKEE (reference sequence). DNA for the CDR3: TGTGCCAGCAGCTTAATGGAGGGATCTTACAATGAGCAGTTCTTC. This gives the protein CASSLMEGSYNEQFF.

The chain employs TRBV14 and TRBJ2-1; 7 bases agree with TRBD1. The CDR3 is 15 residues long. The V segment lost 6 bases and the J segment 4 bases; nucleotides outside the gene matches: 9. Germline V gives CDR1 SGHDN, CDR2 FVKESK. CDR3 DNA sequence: TGTGCCAGCAGGGATGACAGGGAATGGTACAATGAGCAGTTCTTC. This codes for CASRDDREWYNEQFF.

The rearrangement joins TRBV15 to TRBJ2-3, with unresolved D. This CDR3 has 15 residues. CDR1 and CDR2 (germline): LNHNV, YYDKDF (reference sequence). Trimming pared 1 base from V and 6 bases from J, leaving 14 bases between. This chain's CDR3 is CATSRVGGSGDTQYF. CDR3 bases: TGTGCCACCAGCAGAGTAGGCGGATCCGGGGATACGCAGTATTTT.

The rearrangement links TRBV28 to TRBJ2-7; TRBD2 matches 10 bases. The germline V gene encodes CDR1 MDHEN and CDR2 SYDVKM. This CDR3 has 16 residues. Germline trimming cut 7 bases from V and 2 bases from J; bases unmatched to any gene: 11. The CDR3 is CASIGLAGVGPYEQYF. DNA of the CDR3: TGTGCCAGCATTGGGCTAGCGGGAGTAGGCCCCTACGAGCAGTACTTC. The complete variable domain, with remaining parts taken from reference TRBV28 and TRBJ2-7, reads DVKVTQSSRYLVKRTGEKVFLECVQDMDHENMFWYRQDPGLGLRLIYFSYDVKMKEKGDIPEGYSVSREKKERFSLILESASTNQTSMYLCASIGLAGVGPYEQYFGPGTRLTVT.

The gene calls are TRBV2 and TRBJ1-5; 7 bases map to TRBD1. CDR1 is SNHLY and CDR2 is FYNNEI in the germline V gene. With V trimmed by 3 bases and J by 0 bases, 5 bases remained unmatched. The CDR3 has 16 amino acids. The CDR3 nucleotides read TGTGCCAGCAGTGACCCGGACAGGTTTAGCAATCAGCCCCAGCATTTT. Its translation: CASSDPDRFSNQPQHF.